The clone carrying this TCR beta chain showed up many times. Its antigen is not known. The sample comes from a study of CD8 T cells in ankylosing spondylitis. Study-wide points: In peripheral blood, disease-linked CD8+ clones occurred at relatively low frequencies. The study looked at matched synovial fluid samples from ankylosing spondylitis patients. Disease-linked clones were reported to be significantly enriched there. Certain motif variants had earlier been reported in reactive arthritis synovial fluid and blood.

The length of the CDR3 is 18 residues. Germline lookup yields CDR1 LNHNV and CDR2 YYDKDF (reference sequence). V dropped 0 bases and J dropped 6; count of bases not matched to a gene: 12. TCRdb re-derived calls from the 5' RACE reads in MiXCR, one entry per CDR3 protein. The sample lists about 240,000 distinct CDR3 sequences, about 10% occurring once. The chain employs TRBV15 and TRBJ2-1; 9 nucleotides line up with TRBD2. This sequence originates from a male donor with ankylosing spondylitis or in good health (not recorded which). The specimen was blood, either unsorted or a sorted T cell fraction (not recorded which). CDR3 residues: CATSRDLVGGGAGNEQFF. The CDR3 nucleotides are TGTGCCACCAGCAGAGATCTGGTTGGCGGGGGGGCGGGCAATGAGCAGTTCTTC.